This T cell receptor (beta chain) was retrieved from a study of blood T cell repertoires in COVID-19. Across the whole study: COVID-19 samples from acute and convalescent phases originated in the United States, Italy and Spain. T cells, B-cell-depleted T cells, or PBMCs supplied cDNA or gDNA.

The authors' processing: Cell counts per sample came from amplifying reference gene primers. The repertoire was sequenced with immunoSEQ multiplex PCR; TCRdb's copy has only in-frame clones and lacks some. V, J and clone size were drawn from that table, and D and trimming were deduced from the DNA. The sample contains more than 90,000 clones, 82% of which appear only once. Germline loops: CDR1 LNHDA, CDR2 SQIVND (reference sequence). Trimming took 3 bases from V and 5 from J; bases not matched to a gene: 9. The CDR3 spans 15 residues. The sequence was obtained from a man in his sixties or seventies with acute or convalescent COVID-19. The sequenced sample consisted of peripheral blood. The chain couples TRBV19 to TRBJ1-1; 7 nucleotides align to TRBD1. CDR3 nucleotides: TGTGCCAGTAGTATGGACAGGACCGGGTGGACTGAAGCTTTCTTT. Its translation is CASSMDRTGWTEAFF. Looking up the rest from reference TRBV19 and TRBJ1-1 gives the full variable domain: DGGITQSPKYLFRKEGQNVTLSCEQNLNHDAMYWYRQDPGQGLRLIYYSQIVNDFQKGDIAEGYSVSREKKESFPLTVTSAQKNPTAFYLCASSMDRTGWTEAFFGQGTRLTVV.